The present T cell receptor (beta chain) was sequenced within a study of prognosis after radiotherapy for stage I lung cancer. Study overall: Radiotherapy was followed by distant metastases in a handful of patients, which appeared at a median of roughly 7 months; about 14 patients showed no significant progression.

Two rounds of multiplex PCR amplified TCR beta CDR3 from genomic DNA. Primers targeting each individual TRBV and TRBJ gene were applied in first-round PCR. Universal primers featured in the second PCR round. TCRdb reprocessed the multiplex PCR reads with MiXCR, giving one entry per CDR3 protein. The table has about 19,000 distinct CDR3 sequences, less than 70% seen once; the top ten hold 25% to 30%. The CDR3 consists of 17 residues. V lost 6 bases and J lost 0; bases outside the gene matches: 11. Germline V gene data show CDR1 as MGHDK and CDR2 as SYGVNS. This clonotype occurred many times. Its specificity is unknown. Study-wide results and limits: Shannon entropy (measured after stereotactic body radiation therapy) was lower in patients who went on to develop distant metastases.

At each of two time points, about 6 milliliters of venous blood were taken. The sequence was collected from a donor over 45 with non-small cell lung cancer. The sequencing here drew on PBMCs, taken before or after stereotactic body radiation therapy (not recorded which). The V gene is TRBV25-1, the J gene TRBJ1-3; the match to TRBD1 covers 7 bases. CDR3 nucleotides: TGTGCCAGCAGGAACACCCTGGGACAGAACTCTGGAAACACCATATATTTT. This encodes CASRNTLGQNSGNTIYF.